Listed here are 32 T cell receptor beta chains from one sample, sequenced in a study of cytomegalovirus exposure and HLA in healthy donors. Vbeta (60) and Jbeta (13) primers were used in the PCR. The protocol was immunoSEQ multiplex PCR, while the TCRdb copy is restricted to in-frame clones and leaves out a portion. The data show about 140,000 clones, around 80% seen once. Sequencing was done on a sample of PBMCs. These receptors all come from a man between 40 and 49 years old in good health and CMV-seropositive.

This clone was detected a few times. The rearrangement uses TRBV6-1 and TRBJ2-1; 9 nucleotides match TRBD2. Germline CDR1 is MNHNS and CDR2 is SASEGT. The CDR3 runs 20 residues. The ends lost 2 bases at V and 8 bases at J; junction bases unmatched: 22. The CDR3 bases are TGTGCCAGCAGTGAATCTCTTGGATGGTGGCGGGAGGGCCTCGAGGATGAGCAGTTCTTC. Translation: CASSESLGWWREGLEDEQFF.

The CDR3 DNA sequence: TGTGCCAGCAGTAACTCTTTAGCGGCAGCCTACGAGCAGTACTTC. This sequence encodes CASSNSLAAAYEQYF. The rearrangement uses TRBV27 and TRBJ2-7; possible D gene TRBD2, 6 bases. Germline CDR1 MNHEY, CDR2 SMNVEV (reference sequence). Deletions cut 5 bases from V and 2 bases from J, with 16 bases between. The CDR3 is 15 amino acids.

DNA for the CDR3: TGTGCCTGGAGCGACTGGACTAGCGGGAGTTACGAGCAGTACTTC. It yields the protein CAWSDWTSGSYEQYF. The chain carries TRBV30 and TRBJ2-5, with 13 bases identical to TRBD2. The J call may be in error: the DNA end matches TRBJ2-7 better. CDR1 is GTSNPN, CDR2 SVGIG, per germline (reference sequence). The CDR3 sequence is 15 residues long.

V is TRBV6-5 and J is TRBJ2-1; the D is unclear. The V and J ends lost 0 bases and 2 bases respectively, with 8 bases between them. The CDR3 loop spans 15 amino acids. Germline assignment: CDR1 MNHEY and CDR2 SVGAGI. In DNA, the CDR3 is TGTGCCAGCAGTTACTCCGGCGGAACCTACAATGAGCAGTTCTTC. It specifies CASSYSGGTYNEQFF.

The V gene is TRBV7-8, the J gene TRBJ1-5; 7 positions match TRBD1. V lost 6 bases to trimming and J lost 1 base; unmatched junction nucleotides: 9. Germline assignment: CDR1 SGHVS and CDR2 FQNEAQ. The CDR3 loop spans 16 amino acids. The CDR3 nucleotides are TGTGCCAGCAGACGCTCTCCGGGACAGAGCAATCAGCCCCAGCATTTT. It encodes CASRRSPGQSNQPQHF.

The chain combines TRBV5-1 with TRBJ1-3, with D hard to call. Germline V gives CDR1 SGHRS, CDR2 YFSETQ. V was clipped by 0 bases and J by 4 bases, with 11 bases between them. This CDR3 is 15 amino acids long. As DNA, the CDR3 is TGCGCCAGCAGCTTGGCGGGTGAAAGAGGAAACACCATATATTTT. Protein product: CASSLAGERGNTIYF.

CDR3 nucleotides: TGTGCCAGCAACACAACCGATACAGGGGGCTATGGCTACACCTTC. This encodes CASNTTDTGGYGYTF. This chain connects TRBV21-1 to TRBJ1-2; the table assigns TRBD1, which was not confirmed against the DNA. TRBV21-1 is marked as a pseudogene. This CDR3 contains 15 residues.

With regard to this clone: Other DNA sequences in this specimen translate into the identical CDR3. The chain joins TRBV29-1 to TRBJ2-3; TRBD2 agrees at 7 bases. There are 14 residues in the CDR3. V shed 4 bases and J 0 bases; nucleotides not matched to a gene: 4. Germline lookup yields CDR1 SQVTM and CDR2 ANQGSEA. The CDR3 DNA reads as TGCAGCGTTGTTCCTAGCGGAAGCACAGATACGCAGTATTTT. It yields the protein CSVVPSGSTDTQYF.

This clone was seen a few times. V and J are TRBV29-1 and TRBJ1-2; 9 nucleotides agree with TRBD1. CDR3 length equals 16 residues. CDR1 SQVTM and CDR2 ANQGSEA come from the germline V gene. V dropped 5 bases and J dropped 2; count of bases not matched to a gene: 12. Here the CDR3 reads CSVLPDGDRENYGYTF. The CDR3 DNA sequence: TGCAGCGTTCTCCCGGACGGGGACAGGGAGAACTATGGCTACACCTTC. The full variable domain, rest sourced from reference TRBV29-1 and TRBJ1-2, is SAVISQKPSRDICQRGTSLTIQCQVDSQVTMMFWYRQQPGQSLTLIATANQGSEATYESGFVIDKFPISRPNLTFSTLTVSNMSPEDSSIYLCSVLPDGDRENYGYTFGSGTRLTVV.

V gene TRBV28 combines with J gene TRBJ1-2; weak D call: TRBD1 (5 bases). The CDR3 covers 13 residues. The germline V gene has CDR1 MDHEN and CDR2 SYDVKM. The V end lost 10 bases, the J end lost 0 bases, and 12 bases lay between the germline ends. The CDR3 is CATPGRANYGYTF. The CDR3 nucleotides are TGTGCCACACCGGGCAGGGCTAACTATGGCTACACCTTC.

The chain employs TRBV7-9 and TRBJ2-1, with 11 positions matching TRBD1. The CDR3 is made up of 15 amino acids. V lost 4 bases, J lost 7 bases, and 6 bases stayed unmatched. Germline values: CDR1 SEHNR, CDR2 FQNEAQ (reference sequence). CDR3 sequence reads: CASSSGQGAKNEQFF. CDR3 coding DNA: TGTGCCAGCAGCTCCGGACAGGGGGCGAAGAATGAGCAGTTCTTC.

The V and J genes are TRBV6-1 and TRBJ2-1; D possibly corresponds to TRBD1 (5 bases). The CDR3 is made up of 16 amino acids. V lost 2 bases to trimming and J lost 7 bases, with 18 bases between them. CDR1 is MNHNS and CDR2 is SASEGT in the germline V gene. In DNA, the CDR3 is TGTGCCAGCAGTGAAAGGTTGGGCAGGGCCCAGAATGAGCAGTTCTTC. It specifies CASSERLGRAQNEQFF.

This chain connects TRBV6-4 to TRBJ2-5; 10 bases fit TRBD1. The J call may be incorrect, as the DNA end agrees better with TRBJ2-7. Germline CDR1 and CDR2: MRHNA and SNTAGT. This CDR3 comprises 15 residues. The CDR3 DNA reads TGTGCCAGCACCCGAGGGGGACAGGGGACCTCCGAGCAGTACTTC. Translated, it gives CASTRGGQGTSEQYF.

DNA for the CDR3: TGCGCCAGCAGCCAAGAGAAAGCCTTCGGGCAGCCCCAGCATTTT. This gives the protein CASSQEKAFGQPQHF. The chain recombines TRBV4-1 with TRBJ1-5; D gene ambiguous. Trimming removed 0 bases at V and 7 bases at J, with 13 bases between. This CDR3 has 15 residues. Germline-derived CDR1 and CDR2 are MGHRA and YSYEKL.

The rearrangement links TRBV11-2 to TRBJ1-1; the match to TRBD1 covers 7 bases. From germline, CDR1 is SGHAT and CDR2 FQNNGV. The CDR3 covers 13 residues. Trimming at V came to 0 bases and at J to 10 bases, leaving 5 bases not matched to a gene. CDR3 sequence reads: CASSLDLGGSAFF. CDR3 in DNA: TGTGCCAGCAGCTTAGATCTAGGGGGCTCAGCTTTCTTT.

V and J are TRBV9 and TRBJ2-3, with 9 bases matching TRBD2. CDR3 length equals 16 residues. The J segment lost 1 base and the V segment lost 4 bases, leaving 7 bases of the junction unmatched. Germline V gene sequence: CDR1 SGDLS, CDR2 YYNGEE. This CDR3 reads CASSFTAGGGTDTQYF. CDR3 sequence (DNA): TGTGCCAGCAGCTTTACTGCGGGGGGGGGCACAGATACGCAGTATTTT.

The chain has TRBV5-3 and TRBJ2-7; 8 bases are shared with TRBD1. TRBV5-3 is annotated as an ORF whose role is uncertain. V trimming: 4 bases; J trimming: 0 bases; junction bases outside the gene matches: 12. CDR3 size: 17 residues. The chain's CDR3 is CARSRTKQGVFSYEQYF. CDR3 bases: TGTGCCAGAAGCCGAACTAAACAGGGGGTATTCTCCTACGAGCAGTACTTC.

The gene calls are TRBV5-4 and TRBJ2-1; possibly TRBD2 for D (6 bases). Trimming pared 3 bases from V and 6 bases from J, leaving 10 bases between. The CDR3 is made up of 13 amino acids. In germline, CDR1 is SGHNT, CDR2 YYREEE (reference sequence). The CDR3 here is CASSSTSSNEQFF. The CDR3 region has the DNA TGTGCCAGCAGCTCTACTAGCAGCAATGAGCAGTTCTTC.

The gene calls are TRBV6-5 and TRBJ1-1, with D possibly being TRBD1 (5 bases). Per the germline V gene, CDR1 is MNHEY and CDR2 is SVGAGI. With 3 bases removed from V and 3 bases from J, the gap between germline ends came to 14 bases. CDR3 length equals 15 residues. CDR3 amino acids: CASSYGGAGDTEAFF. In DNA, the CDR3 is TGTGCCAGCAGTTATGGGGGAGCGGGGGACACTGAAGCTTTCTTT.

This chain connects TRBV5-1 to TRBJ1-4; possibly TRBD1 for D (5 bases). CDR1 and CDR2 from the germline V gene are SGHRS and YFSETQ. V was trimmed by 4 bases and J by 7 bases, leaving 17 bases between them. The CDR3 contains 15 residues. The CDR3 DNA follows: TGCGCCAGCAGCCTTGACAGCTTTCGGGCTGAAAAACTGTTTTTT. Translation gives CASSLDSFRAEKLFF.

This clone has more than one count but fewer than ten. This chain connects TRBV6-5 to TRBJ1-1, with TRBD1 identical over 10 bases. Germline-derived CDR1 and CDR2 are MNHEY and SVGAGI. V was clipped by 2 bases and J by 8 bases; unmatched bases: 5. This CDR3 is built from 14 residues. CDR3: CASSYGDRGWEAFF. The CDR3 nucleotides read TGTGCCAGCAGTTACGGGGACAGGGGTTGGGAAGCTTTCTTT.

The CDR3 sequence: CASDRGPFNEQFF. The DNA for the CDR3 is TGTGCCAGCGACAGGGGGCCTTTCAATGAGCAGTTCTTC. The chain has TRBV6-1 and TRBJ2-1; 10 bases fit TRBD1. CDR1 is MNHNS, CDR2 SASEGT, per germline. The V gene end was trimmed by 8 bases and the J gene end by 6 bases; junction bases not matched to a gene: 4. The CDR3 runs 13 residues.

This chain connects TRBV2 to TRBJ2-3; 10 bases are shared with TRBD1. This CDR3 comprises 16 residues. Per germline, CDR1 SNHLY and CDR2 FYNNEI. The junction had 5 bases not matched to a gene; V was cut back by 3 bases and J by 2 bases. The CDR3 sequence: CASSDGTGVFTDTQYF. For the CDR3, the DNA is TGTGCCAGCAGTGACGGGACAGGGGTTTTCACAGATACGCAGTATTTT. Full variable domain (remainder filled in from reference TRBV2 and TRBJ2-3): EPEVTQTPSHQVTQMGQEVILRCVPISNHLYFYWYRQILGQKVEFLVSFYNNEISEKSEIFDDQFSVERPDGSNFTLKIRSTKLEDSAMYFCASSDGTGVFTDTQYFGPGTRLTVL.

The chain couples TRBV5-4 to TRBJ2-7; 7 positions agree with TRBD2. V gave up 7 bases and J gave up 2 bases; unmatched junction bases: 6. The CDR3 has 13 amino acids. Germline loops: CDR1 SGHNT, CDR2 YYREEE (reference sequence). The CDR3 loop is CASRAGTTYEQYF. The CDR3 bases are TGTGCCAGCCGAGCGGGGACCACCTACGAGCAGTACTTC.

This chain joins TRBV7-8 and TRBJ2-7; D perhaps matches TRBD2 (6 bases). Germline V gene sequence: CDR1 SGHVS, CDR2 FQNEAQ. V dropped 3 bases and J dropped 5 bases, with 14 bases sitting between them. The CDR3 has 14 residues. The DNA of the CDR3 is TGTGCCAGCAGCTTCGGAGGGTGGGGGGACGAGCAGTACTTC. As protein: CASSFGGWGDEQYF.

V gene TRBV6-6 combines with J gene TRBJ1-2, with a weak D call TRBD1 (6 bases). The V end lost 3 bases, the J end lost 6 bases, and 20 bases lay between the germline ends. The V gene's germline CDR1 is MNHNY and CDR2 SVGAGI (reference sequence). The CDR3 consists of 16 residues. CDR3 sequence reads: CASSYSLTGKNHGYTF. In DNA form, the CDR3 reads TGTGCCAGCAGTTATTCACTGACAGGAAAAAACCATGGCTACACCTTC.

The V gene is TRBV7-9, the J gene TRBJ2-5; TRBD2 agrees at 14 bases. Germline V gives CDR1 SEHNR, CDR2 FQNEAQ (reference sequence). CDR3 length equals 17 residues. Trimming took 7 bases from V and 0 from J; bases not matched to a gene: 7. As DNA, the CDR3 is TGTGCCAGCAACCCGACTAGCGGGAGGGTAAACCAAGAGACCCAGTACTTC. Amino acids: CASNPTSGRVNQETQYF.

In its sample, this clone was seen once. J is TRBJ2-6 and V is TRBV30, with D perhaps TRBD2 (5 bases). CDR3 length equals 12 residues. Germline V CDR1 and CDR2: GTSNPN, SVGIG (reference sequence). The ends were cut back, 4 bases at V and 4 bases at J, with 5 bases in the middle. CDR3 in DNA: TGTGCCTGGACGGGGGGGGCCAACGTCCTGACTTTC. Protein product: CAWTGGANVLTF.

This clone appeared a few times. One end of the junction does not line up with germline, which may come from a read error. This chain links TRBV5-5 with TRBJ2-1; 7 positions match TRBD1. Per germline, CDR1 SGHKS and CDR2 YYEKEE (reference sequence). The CDR3 consists of 15 residues. CDR3 sequence (DNA): TGTGCCAGCAGCTTGAAGGGACAGTCCTTCAATGAGCAGTTCTTC. It is translated as CASSLKGQSFNEQFF.

CDR3 sequence: CASSFAGELFF. The CDR3 DNA follows: TGTGCCAGCAGTTTCGCCGGGGAGCTGTTTTTT. This chain links TRBV27 with TRBJ2-2; D gene unclear. The CDR3 covers 11 residues. V was pared by 3 bases and J by 6 bases, with 2 bases between. Germline V lookup: CDR1 MNHEY, CDR2 SMNVEV (reference sequence).

This chain joins TRBV5-4 and TRBJ2-3; no definite D call. The V end lost 1 base, the J end lost 2 bases, and 5 bases lay between the germline ends. The CDR3 is 13 residues long. Germline CDR1 and CDR2: SGHNT and YYREEE (reference sequence). The chain's CDR3 is CASSLQVTDTQYF. In nucleotides, the CDR3 is TGTGCCAGCAGCTTGCAGGTCACAGATACGCAGTATTTT.

This chain connects TRBV5-1 to TRBJ2-3; D might be TRBD2 (6 bases). This CDR3 region has 18 residues. CDR1 is SGHRS, CDR2 YFSETQ, per germline. Trimming removed 4 bases at V and 5 bases at J, with 26 bases between. CDR3 in DNA: TGCGCCAGCAGCGGGGCGTGGGGGGATGGACTCCTCGGAGATACGCAGTATTTT. Amino acids: CASSGAWGDGLLGDTQYF.